This T cell receptor beta chain was recovered during a study of T cells in Graves' hyperthyroidism and ophthalmopathy (dated by TCRdb to between 2018 and 2020). About the study as a whole: Peripheral blood was collected at initial diagnosis, before any treatment. The study also compared thyroid tissue and blood T-cell repertoires from more than five Graves' hyperthyroidism patients. TCR Vbeta CDR3 sequencing of 120 to 150 peripheral blood samples (under 45 ophthalmopathy, under 80 hyperthyroidism and roughly 17 progressor patients) is reported in the paper. After blood sampling, hyperthyroidism patients were treated with methimazole at a starting dose of 30 mg daily, and ophthalmopathy patients were treated with high-dose intravenous methylprednisolone. A discovery cohort of roughly 100 patients, 43 with Graves' ophthalmopathy and approximately 55 with stable Graves' hyperthyroidism, was used to find distinguishing TCR V-J signatures. The 100 or so discovery patients were divided at random into training and test sets in a 7:3 ratio. Prospective prediction of ophthalmopathy was tested in an independent validation cohort consisting of 18 to 20 hyperthyroidism patients and approximately 16 patients who later progressed to ophthalmopathy.

As regards this clonotype: The antigen this receptor binds is unknown. No much larger clonotype is one base removed from it; base qualities were not supplied.

Broad study findings and their caveats: During validation, the model predicted progression to ophthalmopathy a median of approximately six months ahead of onset, with more than 60% sensitivity and around 73% specificity. Most expanded thyroid clonotypes (frequency above 0.001) were also detected in blood, a finding suggesting that blood repertoires may reflect thyroid immune responses. In cross-validation, a model built on a 13 V-J signature told ophthalmopathy apart from stable hyperthyroidism with 85% to 90% sensitivity and about 81% specificity, and in testing the same model reached 80%/75%. No statistical method was used to set the sample size in advance, and investigators knew the group allocation.

CDR1 MNHEY and CDR2 SMNVEV were looked up in the germline V gene (reference sequence). From V the trimming removes 3 bases and from J it removes 5 bases, while the gene matches leave 5 bases of the junction unaccounted for. The CDR3 runs 16 residues from the cysteine to the phenylalanine. The retained sequence is limited to the CDR3, 48 bases, with the frame set at the first base. The TCR beta CDR3 regions were amplified from RNA transcripts. The TCR CDR3 was subjected to a first round of RT-PCR using the HTBI primer set and the Qiagen OneStep RT-PCR kit. Libraries were constructed in a second round of multiplex PCR, after which size selection and purification were carried out. Sequencing of the libraries was done on an Illumina HiSeq2000 using paired-end 100 bp reads. Per the authors' processing: SOAPnuke was used to process the raw data, removing reads that contained adapters or uncalled bases, had a mean Phred below 15, or lacked an exact match to the constant primer or identifier. COPE v1.2.5 was used to merge high-quality paired reads, and clonotypes were defined as unique nucleotide sequences. MiTCR v1.1 was used to align the clonotypes against IMGT TRBV, TRBD and TRBJ reference segments. Only V-J combinations with frequency above 0.0001, covering roughly 99% of repertoires, were analysed. The TCS score was defined as F50 (clonal expansion) divided by E x V (chaos), with BLOSUM62-based TCRdist calculated between CDR3 peptides within each V-J. Welch's t-statistics and random forest reduced 450 to 600 V-J features to 10 to 15, which were used in a naive Bayes classifier (R e1071). TCRdb reprocessing: public reads trimmed at Q25 with fastp, clones called with MiXCR, in-frame beta chains kept. Records with the same CDR3 protein are collapsed into one entry carrying the most frequent genes and DNA. These V and J calls originate from TCRdb's pipeline instead of the authors' own analysis. In all, the sample holds 600,000 or so distinct CDR3 sequences, and around 16% of those were seen once. The ten largest make up 3% to 4.5% of the sample.

Stable Graves' hyperthyroidism was defined as no progression to ophthalmopathy during 18 months of follow-up. Hyperthyroidism patients were aged 18 to 65 years and newly diagnosed, with disease duration of less than 2 months. Patients with uncontrolled infections, other autoimmune diseases, pregnancy or lactation were excluded. Diagnoses relied on clinical symptoms, serum thyroxine and TRAb, thyroid ultrasound and orbital computed tomography. PBMCs were isolated from approximately 10 ml of fresh peripheral blood by Ficoll-Paque density gradient centrifugation. Total RNA was extracted with Trizol reagent, and quality was checked on an Agilent 2100 Bioanalyzer.

The receptor was derived from a woman in her twenties or thirties with Graves' hyperthyroidism. The sequenced material came from blood. The chain is made from TRBV27 and TRBJ2-5; the junction holds 14 bases that match TRBD2. The bases read TGTGCCAGCAGTTTCCGACTAGCGGGAGGGCTGGAGACCCAGTACTTC. Its protein reads: CASSFRLAGGLETQYF.